The 13 T cell receptor beta chains below were found in one sample sequenced in a study of cytomegalovirus exposure and HLA in healthy donors. The PCR contained 60 Vbeta and 13 Jbeta primers. The data were produced by immunoSEQ multiplex PCR, yet TCRdb's version contains in-frame clones alone and is incomplete. The sample lists around 62,000 clones, over 70% seen once, with roughly 7.7% in the top ten. The material sequenced was PBMCs. Receptor source: a man in his sixties in good health and CMV-seropositive.

V is TRBV5-6 and J is TRBJ1-2, with 7 bases fitting TRBD1. The V gene's germline CDR1 is SGHDT and CDR2 YYEEEE. The CDR3 has 14 residues. Losses at the gene ends were 4 bases for V and 2 bases for J; bases not matched to a gene: 5. CDR3 DNA: TGTGCCAGCAGCCTAGGACAGGTGAACTATGGCTACACCTTC. Its protein is CASSLGQVNYGYTF. The complete variable domain, with remaining parts taken from reference TRBV5-6 and TRBJ1-2, reads DAGVTQSPTHLIKTRGQQVTLRCSPKSGHDTVSWYQQALGQGPQFIFQYYEEEERQRGNFPDRFSGHQFPNYSSELNVNALLLGDSALYLCASSLGQVNYGYTFGSGTRLTVV.

The rearrangement joins TRBV6-1 to TRBJ2-5, with D uncertain. The last part of the DNA fits TRBJ2-7 better; the J call may be wrong. CDR3 size: 13 residues. CDR1 MNHNS and CDR2 SASEGT come from the germline V gene. The CDR3 spells CASSFARNYEQYF. Here the CDR3 DNA reads TGTGCCAGCAGTTTCGCCCGGAACTACGAGCAGTACTTC.

This sequence joins TRBV7-8 and TRBJ2-5; 13 bases are shared with TRBD2. J gave up 4 bases and V 4 bases, and 6 bases lay outside the gene matches. This CDR3 region has 16 residues. Germline lookup yields CDR1 SGHVS and CDR2 FQNEAQ. DNA of the CDR3: TGTGCCAGCAGCTCCTCTGGACTAGCGGGAGTAGAGACCCAGTACTTC. Residues: CASSSSGLAGVETQYF. The complete variable domain, with remaining parts taken from reference TRBV7-8 and TRBJ2-5, reads GAGVSQSPRYKVAKRGQDVALRCDPISGHVSLFWYQQALGQGPEFLTYFQNEAQLDKSGLPSDRFFAERPEGSVSTLKIQRTQQEDSAVYLCASSSSGLAGVETQYFGPGTRLLVL.

This sequence joins TRBV6-6 and TRBJ1-5; D gene uncertain. Germline V lookup: CDR1 MNHNY, CDR2 SVGAGI (reference sequence). Trimming took 2 bases from V and 1 from J, leaving 6 bases between them. This CDR3 spans 14 amino acids. CDR3 amino acids: CASSYPESNQPQHF. CDR3 sequence (DNA): TGTGCCAGCAGTTACCCGGAGAGCAATCAGCCCCAGCATTTT.

V is TRBV6-6 and J is TRBJ1-1; weak D call: TRBD1 (5 bases). Between the trimmed V and J ends, which lost 11 bases and 4 bases, there was a span of 17 bases. The CDR3 spans 13 residues. Germline CDR1 MNHNY, CDR2 SVGAGI (reference sequence). CDR3 in amino acids: CAGGRRLGTEAFF. The CDR3 nucleotides are TGTGCCGGGGGGAGACGGTTGGGCACTGAAGCTTTCTTT.

The chain joins TRBV6-1 to TRBJ2-1; 10 bases line up with TRBD1. The CDR3 sequence is 15 residues long. Per germline, CDR1 MNHNS and CDR2 SASEGT. The ends lost 1 base at V and 8 bases at J; junction bases unmatched: 5. Here the CDR3 reads CASSEDRTGGYEQFF. CDR3 DNA sequence: TGTGCCAGCAGTGAAGATAGGACAGGGGGTTATGAGCAGTTCTTC.

The chain combines TRBV21-1 with TRBJ1-2. TRBV21-1 is shown as a pseudogene. The CDR3 spans 19 residues. The CDR3, as DNA: TGTGCCAGCAGCAAAGTCCACGAGGGACTACGACGAGGATACTATGGCTACACCTTC. Translation: CASSKVHEGLRRGYYGYTF.

The CDR3 coding sequence is TGTGCCAGCAGCTTAGGGGAGGATGAGCAGTTCTTC. Its translation: CASSLGEDEQFF. The chain links TRBV11-2 to TRBJ2-1; perhaps TRBD2 as D (6 bases). Deletions cut 1 base from V and 8 bases from J, with 6 bases between. The germline V gene has CDR1 SGHAT and CDR2 FQNNGV. CDR3 size: 12 residues.

This chain connects TRBV7-9 to TRBJ2-5; perhaps TRBD2 as D (6 bases). V shed 4 bases and J shed 10 bases, with 19 bases lying between them. CDR3 size: 14 residues. Germline V CDR1 and CDR2: SEHNR, FQNEAQ (reference sequence). This CDR3 reads CASSSVEGVGGQYF. DNA of the CDR3: TGTGCCAGCAGCTCGGTGGAGGGAGTGGGGGGCCAGTACTTC.

This clone was recorded a few times. The V gene is TRBV6-6, the J gene TRBJ1-3, with a possible D match to TRBD1 (5 bases). The germline V gene has CDR1 MNHNY and CDR2 SVGAGI (reference sequence). This CDR3 has 16 amino acids. Trimming took 4 bases from V and 0 from J, leaving 13 bases between them. The chain's CDR3 is CASSSQATVSGNTIYF. For the CDR3, the DNA is TGTGCCAGCAGTTCCCAGGCGACAGTCTCTGGAAACACCATATATTTT.

The V and J genes are TRBV7-9 and TRBJ1-1; TRBD1 matches at 10 bases. CDR3 length: 16 amino acids. V shed 6 bases, J shed 3 bases, and the junction held 10 bases outside the gene matches. Per the germline V gene, CDR1 is SEHNR and CDR2 is FQNEAQ (reference sequence). The CDR3 coding sequence is TGTGCCAGCAGTACCGGGACAGGGGTTACGGACACTGAAGCTTTCTTT. Its translation is CASSTGTGVTDTEAFF.

With respect to this clone: Mismatch with germline at one junction end may stem from a read error. This chain connects TRBV7-9 to TRBJ2-2; D ambiguous. The CDR3 is made up of 15 amino acids. Germline CDR1 and CDR2: SEHNR and FQNEAQ (reference sequence). In DNA, the CDR3 is TGTTCCAGCAGCTTATTGCAGGAGAACACCGGGGAGCTGTTTTTT. Translating it yields CSSSLLQENTGELFF.

The chain combines TRBV7-9 with TRBJ2-7; D not certain. The CDR3 sequence is 11 residues long. Germline V gene data show CDR1 as SEHNR and CDR2 as FQNEAQ (reference sequence). The germline V and J ends were trimmed by 5 bases and 5 bases, with 7 bases remaining between them. Here the CDR3 reads CASSPRDEQYF. In DNA, the CDR3 is TGTGCCAGCAGCCCCCGGGACGAGCAGTACTTC.